The following is a TCR beta chain sequence with its context. These data are taken from a study of blood T cell repertoires in COVID-19. Study information: The United States, Italy and Spain provided the acute and convalescent COVID-19 samples. Sources were T cells, B-cell-depleted T cells, or PBMCs; the material itself was cDNA or gDNA.

In the original analysis: Amplification of reference gene primers provided the estimated nucleated cell counts. Assay used: immunoSEQ multiplex PCR; TCRdb lists only in-frame clones, some missing. The V and J calls and clone size come from that table; D and trimming were worked out from the DNA. The table has about 190,000 clones, roughly 80% seen once; the top ten hold 13%. The CDR3 length is 14 residues. CDR1 and CDR2 from the germline V gene are SQVTM and ANQGSEA. V was shortened by 3 bases and J by 0 bases, with 11 bases between the two germline ends. The material sequenced was peripheral blood. The rearrangement links TRBV29-1 to TRBJ1-2; tentatively, D is TRBD1 (6 bases). This sequence originates from a man aged 45-65 years who had recovered from COVID-19. The CDR3: CSVDITGTNYGYTF. The CDR3 DNA reads TGCAGCGTTGATATCACAGGGACTAACTATGGCTACACCTTC.